Below, 24 T cell receptor beta chains from the same sample are listed, as sequenced in a study of blood T cell repertoires in COVID-19 (dated by TCRdb to 2018 to 2020). Library construction relied on the immunoSEQ multiplex PCR assay. In TCRdb, the immuneACCESS table is reduced to in-frame sequences with V and J assigned. These tables do not hold every clone; where another copy was compared, an unresolved V gene accounts for under half, and the others remain unexplained. This sample lists about 100,000 clones; approximately 92% were detected once. The ten biggest clones cover around 2% of the sample. The sample comprised peripheral blood. The receptor set was obtained from a woman aged 45-60 years with COVID-19, enrolled during active disease.

The chain links TRBV11-2 to TRBJ2-2; 10 positions agree with TRBD1. The CDR3 has 18 amino acids. Germline CDR1 reads SGHAT; CDR2 reads FQNNGV. The ends lost 5 bases at V and 5 bases at J; junction bases unmatched: 14. The CDR3 loop reads CASSTLGSGTGVTGELFF. CDR3 nucleotides: TGTGCCAGCAGCACTTTAGGGTCCGGGACAGGGGTGACCGGGGAGCTGTTTTTT.

This sequence joins TRBV29-1 and TRBJ1-2; 7 bases fit TRBD1. The CDR3 consists of 12 residues. Per the germline V gene, CDR1 is SQVTM and CDR2 is ANQGSEA. J gave up 5 bases and V 6 bases, and 6 bases lay outside the gene matches. CDR3 in amino acids: CSVSQGVYGYTF. The CDR3 DNA sequence: TGCAGCGTGTCGCAGGGGGTGTATGGCTACACCTTC.

J is TRBJ2-1 and V is TRBV13, with 9 bases lining up with TRBD2. The CDR3 length is 20 residues. After removal of 1 base from V and 7 bases from J, the junction contained 20 bases not matched to a gene. CDR1 PRHDT and CDR2 FYEKMQ come from the germline V gene (reference sequence). The CDR3 region is CASSLVPPVLSAGGPNEQFF. In DNA form, the CDR3 reads TGTGCCAGCAGCTTAGTCCCTCCGGTGCTAAGTGCGGGGGGGCCGAATGAGCAGTTCTTC.

The chain couples TRBV19 to TRBJ1-4; the D is unclear. Between the trimmed V and J ends, which lost 3 bases and 5 bases, there was a span of 13 bases. This CDR3 is built from 15 residues. CDR1 and CDR2 from the germline V gene are LNHDA and SQIVND (reference sequence). CDR3 loop: CASSIKRARNEKLFF. CDR3 in DNA: TGTGCCAGTAGTATCAAGAGGGCACGGAATGAAAAACTGTTTTTT.

The chain is built from TRBV7-5 and TRBJ1-2; the table's D gene call, TRBD1, was not cross checked with the DNA. TRBV7-5 is given as a pseudogene. There are 13 residues in the CDR3. CDR3 sequence (DNA): TGTGCCAGAAGCCCACAGGCTTACTATGGCTACACCTTC. Protein: CARSPQAYYGYTF.

In its sample, this clone was seen once. The chain recombines TRBV19 with TRBJ1-5, with a possible D match to TRBD1 (6 bases). Germline V gene lookup returns CDR1 LNHDA and CDR2 SQIVND (reference sequence). V was clipped by 1 base and J by 5 bases, with 12 bases between them. The CDR3 loop spans 15 amino acids. CDR3 in amino acids: CASSIGGGQDQPQHF. In DNA, the CDR3 is TGTGCCAGTAGTATAGGGGGGGGGCAGGATCAGCCCCAGCATTTT.

This chain joins TRBV30 and TRBJ2-2, with 9 bases matching TRBD1. The CDR3 loop spans 14 amino acids. The germline CDR1 and CDR2 sequences are GTSNPN and SVGIG (reference sequence). V dropped 0 bases and J dropped 5; count of bases not matched to a gene: 1. The CDR3 region has the DNA TGTGCCTGGAGTGTAGGACAGGGGACCGGGGAGCTGTTTTTT. Translating gives CAWSVGQGTGELFF.

This rearrangement joins TRBV19 to TRBJ1-2; D uncertain. Germline-derived CDR1 and CDR2 are LNHDA and SQIVND (reference sequence). With 6 bases removed from V and 4 bases from J, the gap between germline ends came to 15 bases. This CDR3 has 14 residues. CDR3 amino acids: CASRAPTTGYGYTF. Written as DNA, the CDR3 is TGTGCCAGTAGAGCCCCTACGACGGGCTATGGCTACACCTTC.

The rearrangement joins TRBV6-1 to TRBJ2-4; maybe TRBD1 (5 bases). This CDR3 is built from 14 residues. Germline loops: CDR1 MNHNS, CDR2 SASEGT. V dropped 2 bases and J dropped 2 bases, with 7 bases sitting between them. The CDR3 protein is CASSEQGPKNIQYF. Here the CDR3 DNA reads TGTGCCAGCAGTGAACAGGGCCCCAAAAACATTCAGTACTTC.

This clone was recorded only once. The J gene is TRBJ1-4, the V gene TRBV6-1; D gene ambiguous. This CDR3 contains 17 residues. Trimming removed 2 bases from V and 0 bases from J, with 13 bases in between. Germline CDR1 is MNHNS and CDR2 is SASEGT. In nucleotides, the CDR3 is TGTGCCAGCAGTGAATTTAAGTACTTAGCAACTAATGAAAAACTGTTTTTT. Protein sequence: CASSEFKYLATNEKLFF.

The chain combines TRBV6-6 with TRBJ1-4; 7 bases map to TRBD1. The CDR3 length is 15 residues. Germline values: CDR1 MNHNY, CDR2 SVGAGI (reference sequence). V shed 5 bases, J shed 2 bases, and the junction held 5 bases outside the gene matches. CDR3 DNA: TGTGCCAGCAGTCCGACAGGGAACACTAATGAAAAACTGTTTTTT. It codes for CASSPTGNTNEKLFF.

V usage is TRBV24-1 and J usage is TRBJ1-2; 8 bases match TRBD1. CDR3 length: 17 amino acids. Germline V gives CDR1 KGHDR, CDR2 SFDVKD. Losses at the gene ends were 3 bases for V and 4 bases for J; bases not matched to a gene: 12. The CDR3 here is CATSDGFHRGGVYGYTF. In nucleotides, the CDR3 is TGTGCCACCAGTGATGGGTTCCACAGGGGGGGAGTCTATGGCTACACCTTC.

The chain is built from TRBV6-6 and TRBJ1-4; maybe TRBD1 (5 bases). There are 16 residues in the CDR3. Germline CDR1 is MNHNY and CDR2 is SVGAGI (reference sequence). The V end was cut by 7 bases, the J end by 4 bases, with 19 bases between. CDR3 sequence: CASTPGGLGDNEKLFF. CDR3 sequence (DNA): TGTGCCAGCACTCCCGGAGGGTTGGGGGATAATGAAAAACTGTTTTTT.

This clone occurred a few times. The chain links TRBV6-2 or TRBV6-3 to TRBJ1-6; TRBD1 aligns across 7 bases. The CDR3 covers 14 residues. V was clipped by 5 bases and J by 7 bases; unmatched bases: 5. From germline, CDR1 is MNHEY and CDR2 SVGEGT. CDR3 DNA: TGTGCCAGCAGTAAGACAGGGTGGAATTCACCCCTCCACTTT. Protein: CASSKTGWNSPLHF.

The chain uses TRBV18 and TRBJ1-5, with a weak D call TRBD1 (5 bases). CDR1 is KGHSH and CDR2 is LQKENI in the germline V gene. The CDR3 sequence is 16 residues long. Trimming shortened V by 0 bases and J by 2 bases, and 11 bases separated the two germline ends. For the CDR3, the DNA is TGTGCCAGCTCACCACCGGGGGGGAGAGGCAATCAGCCCCAGCATTTT. Translated: CASSPPGGRGNQPQHF.

J is TRBJ1-1 and V is TRBV18; possibly TRBD1 for D (6 bases). Looked up from germline, CDR1 is KGHSH and CDR2 is LQKENI. This CDR3 has 14 amino acids. Trimming took off 4 bases at V and 1 base at J, with 10 bases between the two ends. The CDR3 sequence: CASSRDNSNTEAFF. CDR3 coding DNA: TGTGCCAGCTCACGGGACAATTCGAACACTGAAGCTTTCTTT.

The V call is TRBV19, the J call TRBJ1-5; the D is unclear. CDR1 LNHDA and CDR2 SQIVND come from the germline V gene (reference sequence). The V end was cut by 4 bases, the J end by 0 bases, with 10 bases between. The CDR3 is made up of 15 amino acids. The CDR3 nucleotides read TGTGCCAGTAGTAGCATACTCGTTAGCAATCAGCCCCAGCATTTT. Amino acid sequence: CASSSILVSNQPQHF.

In this sample, this clone turned up a few times. The CDR3 protein is CASSIGGTNTEAFF. The CDR3 DNA reads TGTGCCAGTAGTATCGGGGGGACGAACACTGAAGCTTTCTTT. The J gene is TRBJ1-1, the V gene TRBV19; a weak D match, TRBD1 (5 bases). Looked up from germline, CDR1 is LNHDA and CDR2 is SQIVND (reference sequence). This CDR3 has 14 amino acids. V was shortened by 3 bases and J by 1 base, with 9 bases between the two germline ends.

The rearrangement uses TRBV12-5 and TRBJ1-1, with D maybe TRBD1 (5 bases). The V end lost 0 bases, the J end lost 5 bases, and 10 bases lay between the germline ends. This CDR3 is built from 14 residues. CDR1 and CDR2 from the germline V gene are LGHNT and FRNRAP. CDR3 loop: CASGLVRAGTEAFF. DNA of the CDR3: TGTGCTAGTGGTTTGGTAAGGGCAGGGACTGAAGCTTTCTTT. Full variable domain (outside the CDR3, taken from reference TRBV12-5 and TRBJ1-1): DARVTQTPRHKVTEMGQEVTMRCQPILGHNTVFWYRQTMMQGLELLAYFRNRAPLDDSGMPKDRFSAEMPDATLATLKIQPSEPRDSAVYFCASGLVRAGTEAFFGQGTRLTVV.

This sequence joins TRBV9 and TRBJ2-7; D gene uncertain. This CDR3 has 14 amino acids. The germline V and J ends were trimmed by 2 bases and 0 bases, with 9 bases remaining between them. Germline CDR1 reads SGDLS; CDR2 reads YYNGEE. The CDR3 protein is CASSVYQNSYEQYF. In DNA, the CDR3 is TGTGCCAGCAGCGTGTATCAGAACTCCTACGAGCAGTACTTC.

For the CDR3, the DNA is TGTGCCAGCAGTGTTGAGGGTAGCCAGCCCCAGCATTTT. It yields the protein CASSVEGSQPQHF. This chain joins TRBV6-4 and TRBJ1-5; no definite D call. V dropped 4 bases and J dropped 7 bases, with 11 bases sitting between them. Germline V CDR1 and CDR2: MRHNA, SNTAGT. The CDR3 spans 13 residues.

This chain connects TRBV20-1 to TRBJ1-2; D is unresolved. The CDR3 covers 16 residues. The V end lost 3 bases, the J end lost 6 bases, and 23 bases lay between the germline ends. Germline V lookup: CDR1 DFQATT, CDR2 SNEGSKA (reference sequence). The CDR3 loop reads CSASLAGRGKADGYTF. CDR3 DNA: TGCAGTGCTAGTCTGGCGGGGAGAGGAAAGGCGGATGGCTACACCTTC.

The chain employs TRBV4-1 and TRBJ1-5; perhaps TRBD1 as D (5 bases). V shed 4 bases and J shed 6 bases, with 19 bases lying between them. The CDR3 consists of 16 residues. Germline loops: CDR1 MGHRA, CDR2 YSYEKL. The CDR3 nucleotides read TGCGCCAGCAGCCCCAGGCCGGACACACTCGGTCAGCCCCAGCATTTT. It translates to CASSPRPDTLGQPQHF.

This chain connects TRBV7-9 to TRBJ2-3; 8 bases are shared with TRBD1. J lost 5 bases, V lost 5 bases, and 9 bases had no gene match. The CDR3 has 15 residues. Per germline, CDR1 SEHNR and CDR2 FQNEAQ (reference sequence). CDR3 region: CASSTWTGPEDTQYF. Written as DNA, the CDR3 is TGTGCCAGCAGCACCTGGACAGGGCCCGAAGATACGCAGTATTTT.